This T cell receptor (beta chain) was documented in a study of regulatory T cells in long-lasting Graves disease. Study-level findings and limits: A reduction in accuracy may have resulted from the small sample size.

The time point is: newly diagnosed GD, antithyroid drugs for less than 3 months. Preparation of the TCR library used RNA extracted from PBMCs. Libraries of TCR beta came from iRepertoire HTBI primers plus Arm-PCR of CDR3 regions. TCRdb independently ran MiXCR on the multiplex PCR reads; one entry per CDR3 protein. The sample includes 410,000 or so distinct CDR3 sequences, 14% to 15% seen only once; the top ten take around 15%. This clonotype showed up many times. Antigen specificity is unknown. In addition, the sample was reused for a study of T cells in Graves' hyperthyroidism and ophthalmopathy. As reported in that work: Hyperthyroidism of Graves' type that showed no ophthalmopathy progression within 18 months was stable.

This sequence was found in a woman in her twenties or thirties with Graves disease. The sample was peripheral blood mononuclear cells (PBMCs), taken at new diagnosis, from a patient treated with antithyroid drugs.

CDR3 DNA: TGTGCCAGCAGTTTAGGGATACCGGGACTATTGTCACACAATGAGCAGTTCTTC. Its protein product is CASSLGIPGLLSHNEQFF. The chain joins TRBV28 to TRBJ2-1; 7 positions agree with TRBD2. V shed 2 bases, J shed 5 bases, and the junction held 15 bases outside the gene matches. CDR1 and CDR2 from the germline V gene are MDHEN and SYDVKM. This CDR3 comprises 18 residues.